This T cell receptor beta chain originates from a study of blood T cell repertoires in COVID-19. As for the study in general: The cDNA or gDNA used as material had been derived from T cells, B-cell-depleted T cells, or PBMCs.

CDR1 and CDR2 (germline): SGHVS, FQNEAQ. The trim removed 2 bases at V and 1 base at J, leaving 5 bases unmatched. The CDR3 is made up of 16 amino acids. Method: immunoSEQ multiplex PCR; TCRdb's copy keeps in-frame clones and lacks some. The sample contains about 170,000 clones, around 82% of which appear only once. The chain recombines TRBV7-8 with TRBJ1-5, with TRBD1 matching over 7 bases. This sequence was found in a human donor with acute or convalescent COVID-19. The donor label of this sample is uncertain. The sequenced sample consisted of peripheral blood. The CDR3 bases are TGTGCCAGCAGCTTAATGACAGGGATCAGCAATCAGCCCCAGCATTTT. Residues: CASSLMTGISNQPQHF.